This T cell receptor beta chain was sequenced during a study of blood T cells in healthy people across ages. The V and J ends lost 4 bases and 3 bases respectively, with 12 bases between them. The length of the CDR3 is 13 residues. The V gene's germline CDR1 is DFQATT and CDR2 SNEGSKA (reference sequence). As to this clonotype: Its antigen is not known.

Study conclusions and caveats: The study found more naive CD4+ cells and higher diversity in long-lived than aged donors.

Combining a sample-barcoded 5' primer with a J-beta primer mix, a second PCR ran for roughly 6 to 12 cycles. With 12 random nucleotides, a template-switch adaptor tagged each individual cDNA molecule. CDR3-containing paired-end reads numbered at least 2.5 million in each sample. TCRdb analysed the 5' RACE reads with MiXCR anew, one entry per CDR3 protein. The top ten clones hold under 3% of a sample with approximately 780,000 distinct CDR3 sequences, about 26% of them seen once. These same records also appear under a second study, on T cells of mothers and their children. This second report adds: From each mother came over 8.5 million TCR beta CDR3 reads, and from each child came 2.5 million to 3 million.

This TCR was sampled from a boy aged 5-17 years in good health. Source material: blood. The chain links TRBV20-1 to TRBJ2-5, with a possible D match to TRBD2 (6 bases). The CDR3 DNA reads as TGCAGTGCTACTTATCCGGGGGAAGAGACCCAGTACTTC. Protein: CSATYPGEETQYF.